Given below is one T cell receptor beta chain in context. This clonotype is large (0.1 to 1%) in its sample. Within one base of it there is no much larger clone, and no base qualities were kept. Preparation of the library involved 5' RACE. Before sequencing, the TCRbeta libraries were pooled in amounts proportional to the number of cells sorted for each library. Total RNA from sorted cells was extracted with RNAzol RT, and cDNA was made with an oligo(dT) primer and a template-switching oligo. Using Kapa HiFi, PCR amplified the TCRbeta V-CDR3-J region between a SMARTer oligo primer and a TCRbeta constant-region primer. A second PCR added Illumina adaptors and sample-specific index barcodes, with HighPrep bead cleanup and Bioanalyzer confirmation of a roughly 650 bp band. Libraries were sequenced on an Illumina MiSeq with 2x151 bp paired-end reads. As for the original processing: An in-house Java program demultiplexed the reads, and MiXCR assigned TCRbeta annotations and counted clonotypes. Repertoire overlap was measured with Morisita-Horn indices from the R package vegan, along with UPGMA clustering and Circos plots of recurring clonotypes. Shannon diversity and richness were normalized to the maximum possible value based on input cell numbers, so that values between 0 and 1 were obtained. CDR3beta sequences were aligned using MUSCLE, distances were calculated using SeqinR, and multidimensional scaling was plotted in R. The public sequencing data were trimmed at Q25 with fastp and processed into clonotypes with MiXCR by TCRdb, which kept only in-frame beta chains. Each entry is one CDR3 protein sequence, shown with its most common DNA and genes. Here the V and J calls rest on TCRdb's processing, not on the authors' analysis. Within this sample are 500 or so distinct CDR3 sequences, with approximately 1% of them counted one time only. The ten largest clonotypes hold around 27% of the sample.

The CDR3 spans 13 residues, from the cysteine through the phenylalanine. The sequence is cut down to CDR3 DNA, 39 bases in frame from base 1. CDR1 is given as SQVTM and CDR2 as ANQGSEA, both from the germline V gene. V loses 4 bases, J loses 2 bases, and the germline ends lie 9 bases apart. PBMCs were stained with CellTrace CFSE and grown for over five days in RPMI containing approximately 8% human serum and peptide pools at around 1.1 ug/mL each. Unfixed proliferating CD4 T cells were sorted on a BD FACSAria as live CD56-CD19-CD16-CD3+CD4+ CFSE-low cells. Enrolled adults were healthy and seronegative for ZIKV, JEV, YFV, DENV and WNV by microneutralization screening. Samples were obtained from a phase 1, double-blinded, randomized, placebo-controlled trial of an alum-adjuvanted Zika purified-inactivated virus (ZPIV) vaccine. Peripheral blood mononuclear cells were isolated by standard procedure and were kept frozen in liquid nitrogen until use.

This sample stems from a study of Japanese encephalitis immunity and Zika vaccine responses (dated by TCRdb to the early 2020s). Some background on the complete study: The included participants were given three 5.0 ug doses of alum-adjuvanted ZPIV at weeks 0, 4 and 28. TCR repertoires were also analyzed from three flavivirus-naive individuals at weeks 2, 6 and 52 after starting ZPIV vaccination. Stimulations used ZIKV structural-protein peptide pools split into flavivirus-conserved and non-conserved sets, or JEV or YFV peptides matching the pre-vaccination. Before ZPIV, roughly eleven participants were given one dose of YFV vaccine (YF-VAX), while 8 or 9 participants were flavivirus-naive. A two-dose regimen of JEV vaccine (IXIARO), with doses given 28 days apart, was administered to about 13 participants two to three months before the first ZPIV dose. For TCR sequencing, roughly six representative participants were selected from each pre-vaccination group, and samples were taken at week 0 (after pre-vaccination, before ZPIV) and at week 52. The study tested whether prior Japanese encephalitis virus (JEV) or yellow fever virus (YFV) vaccination shaped CD4 T cell responses to the Zika vaccine. ZIKV peptides were 15-mers overlapping by 11 residues, selected for NetMHCpan/NetMHCII-predicted epitopes with affinity below 50 nM. Broad study findings and their caveats: Sample size limitations prevented peptide-pool deconvolution, so the individual peptides driving cross-reactive responses were not identified. JEV-pre-vaccinated donors showed higher repertoire similarity across time-points and stimulations than YFV-pre-vaccinated donors, indicating more clonotypes common to ZIKV and JEV stimulation. The samples grouped by participant and showed no similarity across individuals, which suggests that no public TCRs were detected. In JEV-pre-vaccinated donors, the repertoire richness of CD4 T cells responding to conserved ZIKV epitopes decreased significantly after ZPIV. Only a few individuals showed CD8 T cell responses to ZIKV peptide pools, and those responses were very low in magnitude. The analysis was restricted to a subset of trial participants with three doses and adequate samples, and the entire vaccinated cohort was not analyzed.

Sequencing was performed on antigen-activated CD4+ T cells from blood, cultured, taken during a Zika inactivated vaccine study. The TCR originated in an adult woman who received an inactivated Zika virus vaccine. This chain is built from TRBV29-1 and TRBJ1-5; the D gene is perhaps TRBD1, on 6 matching bases. The CDR3 reads as follows: CSVGGQRNQPQHF. The DNA sequence is TGCAGCGTTGGTGGACAGCGCAATCAGCCCCAGCATTTT.